This TCR beta chain was identified during a study of blood T cell repertoires in COVID-19. Background on the study: Samples of COVID-19 (acute and convalescent) were obtained from the United States, Italy and Spain. In each case, the material was cDNA or gDNA derived from T cells, B-cell-depleted T cells, or PBMCs.

This CDR3 spans 17 amino acids. CDR1 is GTSNPN, CDR2 SVGIG, per germline (reference sequence). With V trimmed by 3 bases and J by 1 base, 13 bases remained unmatched. Authors' processing steps: Cell counts per sample came from amplifying reference gene primers. Repertoires were generated with immunoSEQ multiplex PCR, while TCRdb's copy carries only in-frame clones and drops some. V and J calls and clone size are those listed in that table; D and trimming were worked out from the DNA. The sample contains 150,000 or so clones, roughly 86% of which appear only once. The clonotype comes from a man between 18 and 29 years old with acute or convalescent COVID-19. This rearrangement joins TRBV30 to TRBJ2-7, with TRBD1 matching 9 bases. Sequencing was performed on peripheral blood. Here the CDR3 reads CAWRKDRGPFGSYEQYF. Written as DNA, the CDR3 is TGTGCCTGGAGGAAGGACAGGGGCCCCTTTGGGTCCTACGAGCAGTACTTC.